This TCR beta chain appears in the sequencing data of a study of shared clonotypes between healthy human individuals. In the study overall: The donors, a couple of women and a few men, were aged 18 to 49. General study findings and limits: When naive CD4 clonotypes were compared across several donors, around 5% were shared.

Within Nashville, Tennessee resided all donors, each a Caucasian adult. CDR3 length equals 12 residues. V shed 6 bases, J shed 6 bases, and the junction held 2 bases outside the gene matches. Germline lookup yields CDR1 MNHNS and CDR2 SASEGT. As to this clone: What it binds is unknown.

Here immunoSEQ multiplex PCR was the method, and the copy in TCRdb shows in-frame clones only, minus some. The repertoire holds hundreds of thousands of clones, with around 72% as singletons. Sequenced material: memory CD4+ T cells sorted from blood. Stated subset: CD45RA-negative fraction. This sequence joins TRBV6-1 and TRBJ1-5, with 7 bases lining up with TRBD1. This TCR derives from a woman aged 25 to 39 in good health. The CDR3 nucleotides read TGTGCCAGCAGACCAGGGGGTCAGCCCCAGCATTTT. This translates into CASRPGGQPQHF.